What follows is one TCR beta chain and its context. The data were produced by immunoSEQ multiplex PCR, yet TCRdb's version contains in-frame clones alone and is incomplete. The sample has 300,000 to 400,000 clones, around 87% seen once. These data originate in a study of blood T cell repertoires in COVID-19. Cohorts were determined from participant-reported clinical history. After removal of 0 bases from V and 5 bases from J, the junction contained 0 bases not matched to a gene. The germline CDR1 and CDR2 sequences are SGHRS and YFSETQ. The CDR3 extends over 13 amino acids. What was sequenced was PBMCs or T cells enriched from blood (not recorded which). This sequence originates from a woman aged 25 to 39 with acute COVID-19. This sequence joins TRBV5-1 and TRBJ2-7; 9 positions agree with TRBD1. The CDR3, as DNA: TGCGCCAGCAGCTTGGGGGACAGGGACGAGCAGTACTTC. The encoded protein is CASSLGDRDEQYF.